This TCR beta chain was captured by sequencing in a study of metastatic and nonmetastatic thyroid tumors. Study summary: The authors compared repertoires across blood and tumor or nodule tissue from malignant and benign thyroid patients.

This clone has ten or more counts. All patients were treatment-naive before thyroid surgery. Trimming cost V 7 bases and J 7 bases; bases outside gene matches: 14. The V gene's germline CDR1 is MDHEN and CDR2 SYDVKM. This CDR3 region has 15 residues. TCRdb re-called the PCR reads through MiXCR. The sample consists of 25,000 to 35,000 clones, roughly 16% of them appearing once. The sequencing input was blood. The source of this sequence is a female donor with papillary thyroid cancer or a benign thyroid nodule (not recorded which). Some clones in this sample may be carry-over from other donors' samples. The gene calls are TRBV28 and TRBJ1-2, with TRBD1 identical over 8 bases. The CDR3 sequence: CASTSWTGPLSGYTF. The CDR3 DNA reads as TGTGCCAGCACCTCCTGGACAGGGCCGCTATCTGGCTACACCTTC.